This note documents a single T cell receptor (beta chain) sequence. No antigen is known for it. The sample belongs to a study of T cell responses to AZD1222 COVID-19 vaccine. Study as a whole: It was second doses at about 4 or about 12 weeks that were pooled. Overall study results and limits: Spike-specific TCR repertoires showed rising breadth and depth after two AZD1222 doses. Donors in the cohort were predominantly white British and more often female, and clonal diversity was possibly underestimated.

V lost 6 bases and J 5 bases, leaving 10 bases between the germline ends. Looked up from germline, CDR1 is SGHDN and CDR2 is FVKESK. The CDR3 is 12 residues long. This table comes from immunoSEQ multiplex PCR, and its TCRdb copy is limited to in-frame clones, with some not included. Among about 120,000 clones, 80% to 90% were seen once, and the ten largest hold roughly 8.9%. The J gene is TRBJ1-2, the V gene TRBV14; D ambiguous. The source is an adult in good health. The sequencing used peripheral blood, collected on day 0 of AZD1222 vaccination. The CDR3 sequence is CASRASGYGYTF. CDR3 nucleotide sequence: TGTGCCAGCAGGGCATCTGGTTATGGCTACACCTTC. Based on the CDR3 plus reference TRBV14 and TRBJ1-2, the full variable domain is EAGVTQFPSHSVIEKGQTVTLRCDPISGHDNLYWYRRVMGKEIKFLLHFVKESKQDESGMPNNRFLAERTGGTYSTLKVQPAELEDSGVYFCASRASGYGYTFGSGTRLTVV.